What follows are 14 T cell receptor beta chains derived from one specimen sequenced in a study of T-cell reconstitution after alpha-beta-depleted transplantation in children. Unique molecular identifiers were incorporated when the TCRbeta library was constructed. TCRdb re-called the PCR reads through MiXCR, storing one row per CDR3 protein. The top ten hold roughly a quarter of the sample, which has 280,000 or so distinct CDR3 sequences, about 9.9% seen once. The sample was peripheral blood, taken 180 days after TCRalphabeta/CD19-depleted stem cell transplant. Source of these receptors: a male patient between 2 and 15 years old who had a stem cell transplant for chronic granulomatous disease, so the T cells may come from the graft donor.

At least ten counts were recorded for this clonotype. The gene calls are TRBV7-2 and TRBJ1-5; 7 bases line up with TRBD1. This CDR3 region has 15 residues. Germline V gene lookup returns CDR1 SGHTA and CDR2 FQGNSA. The trim removed 6 bases at V and 0 bases at J, leaving 5 bases unmatched. The CDR3 DNA follows: TGTGCCAGCAGTTTGAGACAGGGTAGCAATCAGCCCCAGCATTTT. As protein: CASSLRQGSNQPQHF.

This clonotype was recorded many times. The rearrangement joins TRBV9 to TRBJ2-1; D is unresolved. V lost 4 bases, J lost 0 bases, and 11 bases lay in between. Germline lookup yields CDR1 SGDLS and CDR2 YYNGEE. CDR3 size: 15 residues. CDR3 region: CASSSPGRSYNEQFF. As DNA, the CDR3 is TGTGCCAGCAGCTCCCCAGGCCGCTCCTACAATGAGCAGTTCTTC.

This clonotype was observed many times. The genes are TRBV20-1 and TRBJ2-7; D might be TRBD1 or TRBD2, each matching 5 bases. Germline assignment: CDR1 DFQATT and CDR2 SNEGSKA (reference sequence). The CDR3 length is 13 residues. The CDR3 region is CSAGTGISYEQYF. The DNA of the CDR3 is TGCAGCGCAGGGACGGGAATCTCCTACGAGCAGTACTTC.

This clonotype was recorded at least ten times. The chain links TRBV3-1 to TRBJ2-7, with D perhaps TRBD2 (5 bases). The germline V and J ends were trimmed by 5 bases and 3 bases, with 11 bases remaining between them. Germline CDR1 and CDR2: LGHDT and YNNKEL (reference sequence). CDR3 length: 13 amino acids. The CDR3 spells CASSATGFYEQYF. The DNA of the CDR3 is TGTGCCAGCAGCGCGACGGGGTTCTACGAGCAGTACTTC.

This clonotype was observed once. The J gene is TRBJ1-1, the V gene TRBV5-4, with a weak D call TRBD1 (6 bases). With 4 bases removed from V and 4 bases from J, the gap between germline ends came to 11 bases. The CDR3 has 13 amino acids. CDR1 and CDR2 from the germline V gene are SGHNT and YYREEE (reference sequence). The CDR3 reads CASSRGGGTEAFF. In DNA form, the CDR3 reads TGTGCCAGCAGCCGGGGAGGGGGCACTGAAGCTTTCTTT.

This clonotype occurred many times. The chain joins TRBV15 to TRBJ2-5; 12 positions match TRBD2. Germline V gene lookup returns CDR1 LNHNV and CDR2 YYDKDF (reference sequence). The CDR3 runs to 16 residues. With 0 bases clipped from V and 5 bases from J, the junction kept 4 bases outside the gene matches. For the CDR3, the DNA is TGTGCCACCAGCAGAGAAAGACTAGCGGGAGCTGAGACCCAGTACTTC. Encoded protein: CATSRERLAGAETQYF.

In this sample, this clonotype turned up many times. This chain connects TRBV20-1 to TRBJ2-1, with TRBD2 identical over 10 bases. This CDR3 has 15 amino acids. J gave up 4 bases and V 5 bases, and 8 bases lay outside the gene matches. CDR1 DFQATT and CDR2 SNEGSKA come from the germline V gene (reference sequence). DNA for the CDR3: TGCAGTGCTTATGAACGGACTAGCGGTTACAATGAGCAGTTCTTC. Translation: CSAYERTSGYNEQFF.

Of note for this clonotype: Since a much larger clone is just one base distant, this may be a read error. CDR3 sequence reads: CGSSSHRQGGQPQHF. In DNA, the CDR3 is TGTGGCAGCAGTTCCCATAGACAGGGCGGGCAGCCCCAGCATTTT. The chain carries TRBV6-5 and TRBJ1-5, with TRBD1 matching over 7 bases. Germline values: CDR1 MNHEY, CDR2 SVGAGI. This CDR3 region has 15 residues.

This clonotype has at least ten counts. The chain employs TRBV27 and TRBJ1-1; D ambiguous. CDR1 is MNHEY and CDR2 is SMNVEV in the germline V gene (reference sequence). This CDR3 is built from 13 residues. The V end was cut by 2 bases, the J end by 5 bases, with 9 bases between. The CDR3 spells CASSLSGRTEAFF. The CDR3 DNA reads TGTGCCAGCAGTTTAAGTGGGAGAACTGAAGCTTTCTTT.

There are many counts of this clonotype. V is TRBV30 and J is TRBJ2-7; weak D call: TRBD2 (5 bases). This CDR3 has 14 amino acids. Germline V CDR1 and CDR2: GTSNPN, SVGIG (reference sequence). V lost 5 bases, J lost 12 bases, and 26 bases lay in between. CDR3 amino acids: CAWSALDSHWPLYF. CDR3 sequence (DNA): TGTGCCTGGTCGGCCCTGGACTCCCATTGGCCTCTGTACTTC.

This clonotype was observed a handful of times. The chain links TRBV11-2 to TRBJ2-4; TRBD2 aligns across 8 bases. V shed 5 bases, J shed 2 bases, and the junction held 17 bases outside the gene matches. The CDR3 loop spans 19 amino acids. From germline, CDR1 is SGHAT and CDR2 FQNNGV. The CDR3: CASSPRIGREGKSKNIQYF. CDR3 nucleotides: TGTGCCAGCAGCCCCCGGATTGGTCGGGAGGGGAAGTCCAAAAACATTCAGTACTTC.

This clonotype has ten or more counts. The CDR3, as DNA: TGTGCCAGCAGCTTATTTGGTAGAGGCAGGGGGCAAGAGACCCAGTACTTC. It codes for CASSLFGRGRGQETQYF. The chain joins TRBV7-8 to TRBJ2-5, with 7 nucleotides matching TRBD1. Looked up from germline, CDR1 is SGHVS and CDR2 is FQNEAQ. This CDR3 has 17 residues. V was clipped by 2 bases and J by 2 bases; unmatched bases: 11.

Many counts were recorded for this clonotype. The rearrangement links TRBV10-3 to TRBJ2-7; D gene ambiguous. Per the germline V gene, CDR1 is ENHRY and CDR2 is SYGVKD. This CDR3 has 13 amino acids. V dropped 6 bases and J dropped 3 bases, with 12 bases sitting between them. The CDR3 protein is CAIRVLADYEQYF. The DNA of the CDR3 is TGTGCCATCAGAGTCTTAGCCGACTACGAGCAGTACTTC.

This clonotype has only a few counts. J is TRBJ2-7 and V is TRBV3-1; TRBD2 matches 9 bases. The CDR3 is made up of 16 amino acids. CDR1 and CDR2 from the germline V gene are LGHDT and YNNKEL (reference sequence). The V and J ends lost 4 bases and 2 bases, in that order; junction bases with no gene match: 9. CDR3 in amino acids: CASSLLAGTSTYEQYF. CDR3 sequence (DNA): TGTGCCAGCAGCCTCCTAGCTGGGACTAGCACCTACGAGCAGTACTTC.